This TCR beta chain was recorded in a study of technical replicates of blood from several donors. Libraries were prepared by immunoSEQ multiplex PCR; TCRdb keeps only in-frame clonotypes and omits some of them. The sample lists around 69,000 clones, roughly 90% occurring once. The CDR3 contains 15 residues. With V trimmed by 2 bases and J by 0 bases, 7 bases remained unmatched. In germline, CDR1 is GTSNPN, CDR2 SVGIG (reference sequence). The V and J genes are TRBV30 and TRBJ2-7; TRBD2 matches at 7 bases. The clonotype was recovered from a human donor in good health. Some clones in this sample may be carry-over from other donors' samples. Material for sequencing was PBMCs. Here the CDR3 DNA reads TGTGCCTGGAGTAGGGAGCGGGGCCCCTCCTACGAGCAGTACTTC. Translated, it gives CAWSRERGPSYEQYF.